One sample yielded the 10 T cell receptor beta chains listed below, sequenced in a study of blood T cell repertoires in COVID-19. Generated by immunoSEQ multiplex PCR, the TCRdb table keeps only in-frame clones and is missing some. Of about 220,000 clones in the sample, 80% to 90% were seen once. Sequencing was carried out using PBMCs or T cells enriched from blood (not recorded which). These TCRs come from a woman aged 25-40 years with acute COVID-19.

CDR3 nucleotide sequence: TGTGCCAGCAGCTTAGGGGGGCCCACAGATACGCAGTATTTT. Its translation is CASSLGGPTDTQYF. This chain connects TRBV11-3 to TRBJ2-3; weak D call: TRBD1 (6 bases). Trimming removed 1 base at V and 2 bases at J, with 7 bases between. Germline V gene lookup returns CDR1 SGHNT and CDR2 YENEEA. The CDR3 extends over 14 amino acids.

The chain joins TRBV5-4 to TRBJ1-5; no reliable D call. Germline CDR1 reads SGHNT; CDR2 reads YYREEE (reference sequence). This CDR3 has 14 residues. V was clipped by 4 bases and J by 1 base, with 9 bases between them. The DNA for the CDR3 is TGTGCCAGCAGCCTGGACGGGAGCAATCAGCCCCAGCATTTT. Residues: CASSLDGSNQPQHF.

In DNA, the CDR3 is TGCGCCAGCAGCTTGGGCAGGGGGTTATCTAATGAAAAACTGTTTTTT. Translating gives CASSLGRGLSNEKLFF. The chain links TRBV5-1 to TRBJ1-4; 7 bases agree with TRBD1. Germline CDR1 and CDR2: SGHRS and YFSETQ. This CDR3 is built from 16 residues. The V gene end was trimmed by 0 bases and the J gene end by 3 bases; junction bases not matched to a gene: 5.

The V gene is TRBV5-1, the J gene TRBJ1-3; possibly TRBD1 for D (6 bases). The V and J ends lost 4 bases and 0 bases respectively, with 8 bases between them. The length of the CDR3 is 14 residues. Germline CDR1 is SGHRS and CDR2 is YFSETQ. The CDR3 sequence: CASSKDSSGNTIYF. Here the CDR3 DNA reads TGCGCCAGCAGCAAGGACAGCTCTGGAAACACCATATATTTT.

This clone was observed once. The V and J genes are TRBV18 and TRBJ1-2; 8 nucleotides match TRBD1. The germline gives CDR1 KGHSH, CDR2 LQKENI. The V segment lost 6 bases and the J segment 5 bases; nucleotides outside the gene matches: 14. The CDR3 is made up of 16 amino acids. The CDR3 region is CASSQIRDRTPYGYTF. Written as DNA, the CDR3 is TGTGCCAGCTCGCAGATCCGGGACAGGACACCATATGGCTACACCTTC.

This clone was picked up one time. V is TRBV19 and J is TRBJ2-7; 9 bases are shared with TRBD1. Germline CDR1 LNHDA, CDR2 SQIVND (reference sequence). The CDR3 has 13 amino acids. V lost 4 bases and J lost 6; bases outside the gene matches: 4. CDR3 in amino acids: CASSKGTGFEQYF. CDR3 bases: TGTGCCAGTAGTAAGGGGACAGGGTTCGAGCAGTACTTC.

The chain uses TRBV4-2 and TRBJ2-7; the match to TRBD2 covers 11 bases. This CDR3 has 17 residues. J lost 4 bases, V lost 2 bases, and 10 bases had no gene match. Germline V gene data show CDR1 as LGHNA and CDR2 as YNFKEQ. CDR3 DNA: TGTGCCAGCAGCCAAAGGGCGTTAGCGGGGGGGCTTTACGAGCAGTACTTC. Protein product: CASSQRALAGGLYEQYF.

The CDR3, as DNA: TGCAGCGTTGCCCTAGGCGGGGAAATTGAAAAACTGTTTTTT. Amino acids: CSVALGGEIEKLFF. The chain recombines TRBV29-1 with TRBJ1-4, with D unclear. Trimming removed 4 bases at V and 7 bases at J, with 16 bases between. CDR1 is SQVTM and CDR2 is ANQGSEA in the germline V gene. This CDR3 spans 14 amino acids. Looking up the rest from reference TRBV29-1 and TRBJ1-4 gives the full variable domain: SAVISQKPSRDICQRGTSLTIQCQVDSQVTMMFWYRQQPGQSLTLIATANQGSEATYESGFVIDKFPISRPNLTFSTLTVSNMSPEDSSIYLCSVALGGEIEKLFFGSGTQLSVL.

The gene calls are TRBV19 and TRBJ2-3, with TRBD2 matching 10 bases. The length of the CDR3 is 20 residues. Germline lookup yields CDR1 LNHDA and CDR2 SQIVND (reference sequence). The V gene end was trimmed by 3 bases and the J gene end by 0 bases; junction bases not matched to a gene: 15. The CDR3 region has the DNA TGTGCCAGTAGTATGTCTCCCTTAGCGGGGGGCCATAAGAGCACAGATACGCAGTATTTT. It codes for CASSMSPLAGGHKSTDTQYF.

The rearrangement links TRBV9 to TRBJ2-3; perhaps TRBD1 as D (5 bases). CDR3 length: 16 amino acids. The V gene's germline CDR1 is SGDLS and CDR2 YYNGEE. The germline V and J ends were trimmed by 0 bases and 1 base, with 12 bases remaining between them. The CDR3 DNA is TGTGCCAGCAGCGTAGGGGGCTCTGGAGGCACAGATACGCAGTATTTT. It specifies CASSVGGSGGTDTQYF.